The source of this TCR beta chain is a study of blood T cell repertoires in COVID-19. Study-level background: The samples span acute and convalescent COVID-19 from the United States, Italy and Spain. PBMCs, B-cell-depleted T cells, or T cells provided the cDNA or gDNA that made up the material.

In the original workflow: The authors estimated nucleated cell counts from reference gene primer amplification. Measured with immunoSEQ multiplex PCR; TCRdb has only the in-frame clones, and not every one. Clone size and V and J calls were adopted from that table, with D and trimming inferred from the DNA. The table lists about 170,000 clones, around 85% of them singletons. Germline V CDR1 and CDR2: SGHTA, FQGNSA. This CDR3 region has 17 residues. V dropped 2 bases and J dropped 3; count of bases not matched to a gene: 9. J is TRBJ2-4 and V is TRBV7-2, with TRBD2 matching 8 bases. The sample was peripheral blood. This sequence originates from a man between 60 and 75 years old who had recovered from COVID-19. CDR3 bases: TGTGCCAGCAGCTTATCAGGTCGGGGGGGAATCAAAAACATTCAGTACTTC. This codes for CASSLSGRGGIKNIQYF.